This T cell receptor beta chain was sequenced during a study of cytomegalovirus exposure and HLA in healthy donors. The study's findings and limits: Cytomegalovirus association was listed for 164 TCR beta chains. Excluded were some V segments that proved indistinguishable, including TRBV6-2 and TRBV6-3.

In the case of this clone: Its antigen is not identified.

Primers: 60 Vbeta forward and 13 Jbeta reverse. Profiling relied on immunoSEQ multiplex PCR, and the TCRdb table lists in-frame clones only, not all of them. The table lists 200,000 to 250,000 clones, 77% of them singletons. The CDR3 has 14 amino acids. Trimming took 2 bases from V and 6 from J; bases not matched to a gene: 3. The germline V gene encodes CDR1 SGHRS and CDR2 YFSETQ. The sequenced sample consisted of PBMCs. V is TRBV5-1 and J is TRBJ1-2; the match to TRBD1 covers 11 bases. This clonotype was obtained from an older woman in good health and CMV-seropositive. The CDR3 sequence: CASSLGQGAHGYTF. In nucleotides, the CDR3 is TGCGCCAGCAGCTTAGGACAGGGGGCACATGGCTACACCTTC.